Listed here is a single TCR beta chain. This sample was included in a study of blood T cell repertoires in COVID-19. Whole-study context: There were acute and convalescent COVID-19 samples, and they came from the United States, Italy and Spain. PBMCs, B-cell-depleted T cells, or T cells provided the cDNA or gDNA that made up the material.

V shed 3 bases and J shed 5 bases, with 14 bases lying between them. Per germline, CDR1 SGHTA and CDR2 FQGNSA. This CDR3 has 15 residues. Libraries were prepared by immunoSEQ multiplex PCR; TCRdb keeps only in-frame clonotypes and omits some of them. Among roughly 91,000 clones, around 80% were seen once, and the ten largest hold over 6%. This TCR was sampled from a man between 70 and 80 years old with acute or convalescent COVID-19. This chain connects TRBV7-2 to TRBJ2-1, with D unclear. The specimen sequenced was peripheral blood. The CDR3 DNA reads TGTGCCAGCAGCTTCGAGCACAGACCTAACAATGAGCAGTTCTTC. Its translation: CASSFEHRPNNEQFF. Complete variable domain (other parts from reference TRBV7-2 and TRBJ2-1): GAGVSQSPSNKVTEKGKDVELRCDPISGHTALYWYRQSLGQGLEFLIYFQGNSAPDKSGLPSDRFSAERTGGSVSTLTIQRTQQEDSAVYLCASSFEHRPNNEQFFGPGTRLTVL.